This is a list of T cell receptor beta chains from one sample in a study of vaccination effects on CD4 cells after COVID-19. TCRdb keeps only in-frame clones here, not all; method: immunoSEQ multiplex PCR. The data contain approximately 70,000 clones, roughly 73% of them seen just once; the ten biggest clones take up approximately 2.2%. No antigen is known for these receptors. Sequenced here: CD4+ T cells from PBMCs cultured without peptide, sampled after COVID-19 vaccination. The receptor set was obtained from a human donor who received a COVID-19 vaccine. The CDR3 runs from the conserved cysteine through the conserved F or W. The D gene is left open where the match is weak. Clone size is not always given. Where it is, it says once, few, many or a class for expanded clones.

>NA|NA|TRBV3-1/TRBV3-2|TRBJ1-5
CASSQVGGGQPQHF
TGTGCCAGCAGCCAAGTCGGTGGAGGTCAGCCCCAGCATTTT
>once|TRBD1|TRBV19|TRBJ1-2
CASSIVGTGSGYTF
TGTGCCAGTAGTATAGTAGGGACAGGGAGTGGCTACACCTTC
>NA|TRBD1|TRBV9|TRBJ2-5
CASSVGQGAQIGETQYF
TGTGCCAGCAGCGTGGGACAGGGGGCACAGATAGGGGAGACCCAGTACTTC
>NA|TRBD1|TRBV3-1/TRBV3-2|TRBJ1-6
CASSQGHRGDSPLHF
TGTGCCAGCAGCCAAGGCCACAGGGGTGATTCACCCCTCCACTTT
>once|TRBD1|TRBV2|TRBJ2-1
CASSGTGAYNEQFF
TGTGCCAGCAGTGGGACAGGAGCCTACAATGAGCAGTTCTTC
>few|TRBD2|TRBV2|TRBJ2-1
CASTVGLAGGQAEQFF
TGTGCCAGCACCGTGGGACTAGCGGGGGGGCAGGCTGAGCAGTTCTTC
>NA|TRBD2|TRBV7-3|TRBJ2-2
CASSLAAGGNTGELFF
TGTGCCAGCAGCTTAGCGGCGGGGGGGAACACCGGGGAGCTGTTTTTT
>NA|NA|TRBV19|TRBJ1-1
CASRTQYMNTEAFF
TGTGCCAGTAGAACACAGTACATGAACACTGAAGCTTTCTTT
>NA|NA|TRBV5-1|TRBJ2-3
CASSLVQSGGTDTQYF
TGCGCCAGCAGCTTGGTACAGTCTGGGGGCACAGATACGCAGTATTTT
>NA|TRBD1|TRBV6-2/TRBV6-3|TRBJ1-1
CASSYWTGGTEAFF
TGTGCCAGCAGTTACTGGACAGGGGGTACTGAAGCTTTCTTT
>NA|NA|TRBV5-5|TRBJ1-1
CASSLRVGWGTEAFF
TGTGCCAGCAGCTTAAGAGTGGGGTGGGGTACTGAAGCTTTCTTT
>once|NA|TRBV20-1|TRBJ1-5
CSARALGPQHF
TGCAGTGCTAGGGCCCTTGGGCCCCAGCATTTT
>NA|NA|TRBV7-2|TRBJ2-5
CASSRRPEETQYF
TGTGCCAGCTCGCGCAGGCCTGAAGAGACCCAGTACTTC
>NA|TRBD2|TRBV5-4|TRBJ2-5
CASSARLAPQETQYF
TGTGCCAGCAGCGCCCGACTAGCTCCCCAAGAGACCCAGTACTTC
>NA|NA|TRBV9|TRBJ1-2
CASSVGGLLNYGYTF
TGTGCCAGCAGCGTAGGGGGTTTGCTTAACTATGGCTACACCTTC
>NA|TRBD1|TRBV5-4|TRBJ1-2
CASSLVNQGANLGYTF
TGTGCCAGCAGCTTGGTCAACCAGGGGGCGAATCTTGGCTACACCTTC
>NA|NA|TRBV15|TRBJ1-5
CATSRDQPQHF
TGTGCCACCAGCAGGGATCAGCCCCAGCATTTT